The clone carrying this T cell receptor beta chain was seen ten or more times. Antigen: not known. This sample was included in a study of CD8 T cells in ankylosing spondylitis. The CDR3 has 16 residues. Germline V gene lookup returns CDR1 SNHLY and CDR2 FYNNEI. Unmatched junction bases numbered 6, after V lost 0 bases and J lost 2 bases. General study findings and limits: The clones that were linked to disease were reported to be significantly enriched in matched synovial fluid samples from ankylosing spondylitis patients. CD8+ disease-linked clones were present at relatively low frequencies in blood.

Library preparation for TCR beta used quantitative 5'-RACE with molecular barcodes. In TCRdb, the 5' RACE reads were re-called with MiXCR into one record per CDR3 protein. Seen here are approximately 250,000 distinct CDR3 sequences, 8.2% observed once, and the top ten hold 4.8%. The clonotype originates from a female donor with ankylosing spondylitis or in good health (not recorded which). V and J are TRBV2 and TRBJ2-7; the match to TRBD2 covers 8 bases. The source material was blood, either unsorted or a sorted T cell fraction (not recorded which). The CDR3 coding sequence is TGTGCCAGCAGTGAAGCGCTTGGGACTAGGGCCTACGAGCAGTACTTC. Residues: CASSEALGTRAYEQYF.